A single sample is the source of the 3 T cell receptor beta chains below, sequenced in a study of T cells in tumors after PD-1 blockade. Using immunoSEQ multiplex PCR, the repertoire was profiled, and TCRdb retains in-frame clones only, with some absent. The profile covers fewer than 40,000 clones, with 55% to 80% appearing a single time and less than 50% taken by the ten largest. The material was PBMCs, obtained after anti-PD-1 treatment. The receptors here all came from a human donor with basal cell carcinoma.

This clone was seen a few times. In nucleotides, the CDR3 is TGTGCCAGTAGGACCGGGACAGGGGACACCGGGGAGCTGTTTTTT. It specifies CASRTGTGDTGELFF. V and J are TRBV19 and TRBJ2-2, with 10 bases that match TRBD1. Per the germline V gene, CDR1 is LNHDA and CDR2 is SQIVND (reference sequence). The CDR3 contains 15 residues. With 6 bases clipped from V and 3 bases from J, the junction kept 4 bases outside the gene matches.

The chain recombines TRBV4-1 with TRBJ1-1, with D maybe TRBD1 (6 bases). The CDR3 has 16 residues. CDR1 is MGHRA and CDR2 is YSYEKL in the germline V gene. V dropped 0 bases and J dropped 6 bases, with 17 bases sitting between them. CDR3 loop: CASSQDAGGGVAEAFF. In DNA form, the CDR3 reads TGCGCCAGCAGCCAAGATGCTGGGGGCGGGGTAGCTGAAGCTTTCTTT.

The chain is built from TRBV4-2 and TRBJ1-1; D not resolved. Trimming removed 0 bases at V and 5 bases at J, with 10 bases between. The CDR3 is made up of 14 amino acids. CDR1 LGHNA and CDR2 YNFKEQ come from the germline V gene. The CDR3 region has the DNA TGTGCCAGCAGCCAAGATCCCCATGGAACTGAAGCTTTCTTT. Translated, it gives CASSQDPHGTEAFF.